This TCR beta chain was retrieved from a study of OX40 agonist ivuxolimab in advanced cancers. Study-wide findings and caveats: At doses 0.1 to 3.0 mg/kg, CD4+ and CD8+ clones expanded.

Repertoires were generated with immunoSEQ multiplex PCR, while TCRdb's copy carries only in-frame clones and drops some. The data contain around 30,000 clones, roughly 88% of them singletons. Germline V gene sequence: CDR1 SNHLY, CDR2 FYNNEI. This CDR3 contains 13 residues. V was trimmed by 2 bases and J by 2 bases, leaving 6 bases between them. On this clone itself: Its cognate antigen is unknown.

J is TRBJ1-2 and V is TRBV2, with D unresolved. The sample consisted of CD4+ or CD8+ T cells sorted from blood, taken in a trial of the OX40 agonist ivuxolimab. This TCR was recovered from an adult with an advanced solid tumor such as melanoma, head and neck, liver or kidney cancer. The CDR3 DNA sequence: TGTGCCAGCAGTGAAACCGCGAACTATGGCTACACCTTC. Protein sequence: CASSETANYGYTF.